The clone carrying this T cell receptor beta chain was detected once. The CDR3 is made up of 15 amino acids. V shed 4 bases, J shed 1 base, and the junction held 5 bases outside the gene matches. Germline CDR1 and CDR2: SGHNT and YYREEE (reference sequence). The data stem from a study of blood T cell repertoires in COVID-19. Turning to the study itself: The origin of the acute and convalescent COVID-19 samples was the United States, Italy and Spain. T cells, B-cell-depleted T cells, or PBMCs provided the cDNA or gDNA that served as material.

Assignment of participants to cohorts was predicated upon participant-reported clinical history. In the original processing: Nucleated cell number was recorded as an estimate derived from reference gene primer amplification. Assay used: immunoSEQ multiplex PCR; TCRdb lists only in-frame clones, some missing. V and J calls plus clone size are reproduced from that table; the DNA served to infer D and trimming. The sample has 300,000 or so clones, approximately 86% seen once. The J gene is TRBJ1-1, the V gene TRBV5-4, with 9 bases matching TRBD1. Input material: PBMCs or T cells enriched from blood (not recorded which). The TCR originated in a woman aged 40 to 50 with acute COVID-19. CDR3 DNA sequence: TGTGCCAGCAGCGGGACAGGGTATGCGAACACTGAAGCTTTCTTT. It specifies CASSGTGYANTEAFF.